The clone carrying this T cell receptor beta chain came up a few times. Profiled with immunoSEQ multiplex PCR; TCRdb holds only in-frame clones, not every one. The sample consists of around 300,000 clones, around 88% of them appearing once. This sample is part of a study of blood T cell repertoires in COVID-19. V gave up 8 bases and J gave up 6 bases, with 19 bases separating them. CDR1 is MNHEY, CDR2 SVGAGI, per germline. The CDR3 is 15 residues long. During active infection, Seattle patients enrolled and were then monitored through disease. V gene TRBV6-5 combines with J gene TRBJ1-4; TRBD1 might be the D (5 bases). The material sequenced was peripheral blood. The clonotype originates from a woman in her twenties or thirties with COVID-19, enrolled during active disease. DNA for the CDR3: TGTGCCAGCGGACATCTAAGAAGAATGGATGAAAAACTGTTTTTT. Translating gives CASGHLRRMDEKLFF.